The sequence of this T cell receptor (beta chain) was determined in a study of blood T cell repertoires in COVID-19. Overall study: Sites in the United States, Italy and Spain provided acute and convalescent COVID-19 samples.

This CDR3 has 15 residues. The germline V gene encodes CDR1 LNHDA and CDR2 SQIVND (reference sequence). After removal of 5 bases from V and 4 bases from J, the junction contained 9 bases not matched to a gene. This clone is a singleton in its sample. TCRdb keeps only in-frame clones here, not all; method: immunoSEQ multiplex PCR. The sample records roughly 26,000 clones, roughly 84% being singletons. The TCR was taken from a human donor in a cohort sampled during active COVID-19. The sequenced material came from peripheral blood. This chain connects TRBV19 to TRBJ2-7, with TRBD1 matching 9 bases. CDR3 nucleotides: TGTGCCAGTAGTGCCGGACAGGGGTTTTATTACGAGCAGTACTTC. This translates into CASSAGQGFYYEQYF.